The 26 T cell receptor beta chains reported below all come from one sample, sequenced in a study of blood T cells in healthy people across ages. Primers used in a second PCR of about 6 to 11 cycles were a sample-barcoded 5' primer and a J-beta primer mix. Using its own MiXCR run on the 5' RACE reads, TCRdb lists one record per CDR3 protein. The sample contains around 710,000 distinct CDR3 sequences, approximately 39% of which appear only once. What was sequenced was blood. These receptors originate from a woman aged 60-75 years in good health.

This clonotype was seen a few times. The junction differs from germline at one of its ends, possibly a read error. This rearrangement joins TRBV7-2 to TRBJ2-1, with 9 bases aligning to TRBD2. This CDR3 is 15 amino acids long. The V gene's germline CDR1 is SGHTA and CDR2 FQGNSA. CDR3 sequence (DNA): TGTGCCATCAGCCCTCCGGGACTAGCTAACAATGAGCAGTTCTTC. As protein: CAISPPGLANNEQFF.

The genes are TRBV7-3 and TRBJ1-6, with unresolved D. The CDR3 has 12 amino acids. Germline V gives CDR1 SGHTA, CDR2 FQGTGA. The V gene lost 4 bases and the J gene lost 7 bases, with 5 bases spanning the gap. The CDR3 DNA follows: TGTGCCAGCAGCTCCTTGAATTCACCCCTCCACTTT. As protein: CASSSLNSPLHF.

The CDR3 bases are TGTGCCAGCAGGACCTACAGGATTGGGTCCTATGGCTACACCTTC. The encoded protein is CASRTYRIGSYGYTF. This chain joins TRBV28 and TRBJ1-2, with TRBD1 as a possible D gene (5 bases). Trimming removed 6 bases at V and 4 bases at J, with 18 bases between. CDR1 and CDR2 from the germline V gene are MDHEN and SYDVKM. The CDR3 length is 15 residues.

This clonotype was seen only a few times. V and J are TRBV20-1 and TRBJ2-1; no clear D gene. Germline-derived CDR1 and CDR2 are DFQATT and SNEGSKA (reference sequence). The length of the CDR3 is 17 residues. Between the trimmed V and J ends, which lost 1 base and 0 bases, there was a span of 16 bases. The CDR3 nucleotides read TGCAGTGCTAGAGGTCCCATTGGGTACAGCTCCTACAATGAGCAGTTCTTC. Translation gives CSARGPIGYSSYNEQFF.

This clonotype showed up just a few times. The CDR3 region is CASSVATGTEAFF. CDR3 nucleotides: TGTGCCAGCAGCGTAGCTACGGGGACTGAAGCTTTCTTT. The chain couples TRBV9 to TRBJ1-1, with unresolved D. Trimming left V 0 bases short and J 5 bases short, with 8 bases between. The CDR3 loop spans 13 amino acids. Germline lookup yields CDR1 SGDLS and CDR2 YYNGEE.

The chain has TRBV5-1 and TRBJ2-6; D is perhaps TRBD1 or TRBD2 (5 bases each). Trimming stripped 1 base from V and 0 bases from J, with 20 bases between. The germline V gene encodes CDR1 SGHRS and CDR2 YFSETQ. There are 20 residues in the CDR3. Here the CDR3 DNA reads TGCGCCAGCAGCTTGCCGAGGGGAAAAGATTGGGTCTCTGGGGCCAACGTCCTGACTTTC. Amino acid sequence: CASSLPRGKDWVSGANVLTF. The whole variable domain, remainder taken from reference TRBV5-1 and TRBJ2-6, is KAGVTQTPRYLIKTRGQQVTLSCSPISGHRSVSWYQQTPGQGLQFLFEYFSETQRNKGNFPGRFSGRQFSNSRSEMNVSTLELGDSALYLCASSLPRGKDWVSGANVLTFGAGSRLTVL.

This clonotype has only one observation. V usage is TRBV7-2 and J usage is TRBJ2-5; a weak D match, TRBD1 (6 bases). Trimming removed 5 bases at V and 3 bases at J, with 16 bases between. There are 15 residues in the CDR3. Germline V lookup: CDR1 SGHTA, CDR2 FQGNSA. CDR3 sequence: CASSVTGTTKETQYF. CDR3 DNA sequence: TGTGCCAGCAGCGTCACCGGGACAACTAAAGAGACCCAGTACTTC. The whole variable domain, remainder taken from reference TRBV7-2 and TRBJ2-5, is GAGVSQSPSNKVTEKGKDVELRCDPISGHTALYWYRQSLGQGLEFLIYFQGNSAPDKSGLPSDRFSAERTGGSVSTLTIQRTQQEDSAVYLCASSVTGTTKETQYFGPGTRLLVL.

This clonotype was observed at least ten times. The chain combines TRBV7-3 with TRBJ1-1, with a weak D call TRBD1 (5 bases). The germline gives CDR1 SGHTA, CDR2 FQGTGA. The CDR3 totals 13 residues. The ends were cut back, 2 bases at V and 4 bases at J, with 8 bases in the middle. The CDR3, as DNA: TGTGCCAGCAGCTTAGGTGGGGGCACTGAAGCTTTCTTT. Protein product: CASSLGGGTEAFF.

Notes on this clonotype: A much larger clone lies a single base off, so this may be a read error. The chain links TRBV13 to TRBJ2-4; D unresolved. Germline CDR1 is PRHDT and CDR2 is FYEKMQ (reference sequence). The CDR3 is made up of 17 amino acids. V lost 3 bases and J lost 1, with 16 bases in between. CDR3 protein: CASSFRSRIGAKNIQYF. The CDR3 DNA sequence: TGTGCCAGCAGCTTTCGCAGTCGAATCGGGGCCAAAAACATTCAGTACTTC.

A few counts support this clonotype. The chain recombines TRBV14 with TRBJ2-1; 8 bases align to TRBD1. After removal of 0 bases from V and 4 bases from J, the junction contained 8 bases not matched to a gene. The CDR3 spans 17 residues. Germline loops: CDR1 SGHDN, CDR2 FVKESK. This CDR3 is CASSQERPGGLYNEQFF. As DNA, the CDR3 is TGTGCCAGCAGCCAAGAACGCCCAGGGGGCCTTTACAATGAGCAGTTCTTC. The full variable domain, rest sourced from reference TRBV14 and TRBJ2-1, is EAGVTQFPSHSVIEKGQTVTLRCDPISGHDNLYWYRRVMGKEIKFLLHFVKESKQDESGMPNNRFLAERTGGTYSTLKVQPAELEDSGVYFCASSQERPGGLYNEQFFGPGTRLTVL.

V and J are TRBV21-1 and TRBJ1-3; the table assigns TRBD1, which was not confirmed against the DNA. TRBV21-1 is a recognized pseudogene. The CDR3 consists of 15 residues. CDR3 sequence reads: CASRERGYPGNTIYF. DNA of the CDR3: TGTGCCAGCCGAGAGAGGGGATACCCTGGAAACACCATATATTTT.

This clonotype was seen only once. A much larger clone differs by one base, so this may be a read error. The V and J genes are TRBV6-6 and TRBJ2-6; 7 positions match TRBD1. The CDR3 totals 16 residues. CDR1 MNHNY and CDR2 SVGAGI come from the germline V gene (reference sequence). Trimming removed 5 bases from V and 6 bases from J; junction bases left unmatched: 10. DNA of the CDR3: TGTGCCAGCAGTCCCAGGGGGATCGGTGAGGCCAACGTCCTGACTTTC. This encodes CASSPRGIGEANVLTF.

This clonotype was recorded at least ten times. The CDR3 here is CASSQGRGGLAGGQSKNNEQFF. In DNA, the CDR3 is TGTGCCAGCAGCCAAGGAAGAGGGGGACTAGCGGGAGGGCAATCTAAAAACAATGAGCAGTTCTTC. The chain recombines TRBV4-2 with TRBJ2-1; 16 bases agree with TRBD2. J was trimmed by 5 bases and V by 1 base; bases with no gene match: 17. CDR1 is LGHNA, CDR2 YNFKEQ, per germline. The CDR3 length is 22 residues.

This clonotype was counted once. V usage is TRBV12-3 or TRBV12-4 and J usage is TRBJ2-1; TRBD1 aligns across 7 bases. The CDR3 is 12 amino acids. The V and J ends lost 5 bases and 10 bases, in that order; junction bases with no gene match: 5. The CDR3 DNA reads TGTGCCAGCAGTACAGGGGAAGGCGAGCAGTTCTTC. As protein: CASSTGEGEQFF.

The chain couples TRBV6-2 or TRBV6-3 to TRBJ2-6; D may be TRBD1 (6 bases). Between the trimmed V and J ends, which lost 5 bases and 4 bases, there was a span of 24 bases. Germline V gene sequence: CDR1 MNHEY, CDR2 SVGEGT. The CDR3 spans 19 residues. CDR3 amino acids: CASSSHRALTPGGANVLTF. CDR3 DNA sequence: TGTGCCAGCAGTAGCCACAGGGCCCTTACCCCGGGAGGGGCCAACGTCCTGACTTTC.

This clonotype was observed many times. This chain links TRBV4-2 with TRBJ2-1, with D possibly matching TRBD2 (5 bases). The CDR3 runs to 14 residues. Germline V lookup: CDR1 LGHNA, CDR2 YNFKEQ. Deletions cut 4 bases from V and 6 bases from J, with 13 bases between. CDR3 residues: CASSPPTTVNEQFF. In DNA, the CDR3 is TGTGCCAGCAGCCCCCCGACTACTGTCAATGAGCAGTTCTTC.

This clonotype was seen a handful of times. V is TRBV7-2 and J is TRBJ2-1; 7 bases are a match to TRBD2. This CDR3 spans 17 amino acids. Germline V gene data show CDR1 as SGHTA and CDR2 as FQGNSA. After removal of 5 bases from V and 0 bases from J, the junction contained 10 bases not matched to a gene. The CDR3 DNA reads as TGTGCCAGCAGCATCACTAGCGCTTCGAGCTCCTACAATGAGCAGTTCTTC. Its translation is CASSITSASSSYNEQFF.

The CDR3 bases are TGTGCCAGCAGCCAACACGACGTGGGGACTGAAGCTTTCTTT. Protein product: CASSQHDVGTEAFF. The J gene is TRBJ1-1, the V gene TRBV14; D remains ambiguous. V dropped 2 bases and J dropped 5 bases, with 12 bases sitting between them. CDR1 and CDR2 (germline): SGHDN, FVKESK. The CDR3 has 14 residues.

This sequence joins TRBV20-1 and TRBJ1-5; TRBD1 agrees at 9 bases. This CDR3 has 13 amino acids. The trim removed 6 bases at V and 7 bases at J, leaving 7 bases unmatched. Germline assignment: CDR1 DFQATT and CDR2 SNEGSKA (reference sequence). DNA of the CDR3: TGCAGTGCCCCGGACAGGGGAGGGCAGCCCCAGCATTTT. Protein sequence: CSAPDRGGQPQHF.

CDR3 DNA: TGTGCCAGCAGCCAAGATTCCACCGGAGCCCTCCACTTT. Residues: CASSQDSTGALHF. This chain uses TRBV3-1 with TRBJ1-6; D gene unclear. The CDR3 spans 13 residues. From germline, CDR1 is LGHDT and CDR2 YNNKEL (reference sequence). Trimming stripped 0 bases from V and 14 bases from J, with 11 bases between.

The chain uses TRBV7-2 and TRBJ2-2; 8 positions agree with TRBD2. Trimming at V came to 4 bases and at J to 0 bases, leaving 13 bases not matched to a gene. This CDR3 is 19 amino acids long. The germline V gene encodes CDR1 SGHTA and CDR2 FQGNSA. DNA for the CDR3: TGTGCCAGCAGCTGGGGTCCTAGCGGGCGGCACGCGAACACCGGGGAGCTGTTTTTT. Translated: CASSWGPSGRHANTGELFF.

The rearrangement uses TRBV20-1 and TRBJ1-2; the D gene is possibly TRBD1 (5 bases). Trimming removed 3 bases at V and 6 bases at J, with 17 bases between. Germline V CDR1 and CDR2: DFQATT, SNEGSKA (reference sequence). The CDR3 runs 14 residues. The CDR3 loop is CSARGSGMGDGYTF. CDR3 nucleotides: TGCAGTGCTAGGGGATCAGGGATGGGGGATGGCTACACCTTC.

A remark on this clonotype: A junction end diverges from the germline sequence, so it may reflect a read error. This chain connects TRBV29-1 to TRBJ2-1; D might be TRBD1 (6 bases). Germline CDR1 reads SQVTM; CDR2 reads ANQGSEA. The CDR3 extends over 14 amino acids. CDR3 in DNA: TGCAGCTTTGACCGGGCCGAGGGACAAATCGGGCAGTTCTTC. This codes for CSFDRAEGQIGQFF.

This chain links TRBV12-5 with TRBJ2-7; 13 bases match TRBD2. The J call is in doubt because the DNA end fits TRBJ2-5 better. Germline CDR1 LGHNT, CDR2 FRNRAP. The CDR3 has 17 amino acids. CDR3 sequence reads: CASGFIAGTSGIETQYF. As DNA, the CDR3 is TGTGCTAGTGGTTTCATCGCAGGGACTAGCGGGATTGAGACCCAGTACTTC.

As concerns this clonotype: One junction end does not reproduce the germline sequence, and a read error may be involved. The CDR3 nucleotides are TGCAGTGCTAAAGGAGGGTATGGCCACACCTTC. This translates into CSAKGGYGHTF. The chain is built from TRBV20-1 and TRBJ1-2, with D hard to call. This CDR3 is 11 amino acids long. Germline CDR1 is DFQATT and CDR2 is SNEGSKA (reference sequence).

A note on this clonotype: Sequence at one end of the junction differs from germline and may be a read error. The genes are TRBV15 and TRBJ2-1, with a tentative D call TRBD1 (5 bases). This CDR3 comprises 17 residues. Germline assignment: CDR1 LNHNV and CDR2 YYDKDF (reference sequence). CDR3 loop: CATSRGSGKSSYNGQFF. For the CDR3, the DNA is TGTGCCACCAGCAGAGGGTCAGGGAAAAGCTCCTACAATGGGCAGTTCTTC.